The entry below describes one TCR beta chain. Its antigen is not identified. TCRdb analysed the reads with MiXCR anew, one entry per CDR3 protein. Among 830,000 or so distinct CDR3 sequences listed, approximately 29% were seen once. The data are from a study of T cell repertoires in cytomegalovirus infection. Trimming cost V 2 bases and J 0 bases, with 14 bases left between them. The CDR3 totals 17 residues. CDR1 is LGHNA, CDR2 YNFKEQ, per germline. Sequencing was performed on cultured CD8+ T cells from PBMCs, taken from culture after CMV antigen stimulation. The V call is TRBV4-2, the J call TRBJ1-5; D is undetermined. The sequence was obtained from a human donor in good health (CMV status not recorded). Some clones in this sample may be carry-over from other donors' samples. DNA for the CDR3: TGTGCCAGCAGCCAATACGTAACGGATTATAGCAATCAGCCCCAGCATTTT. It encodes CASSQYVTDYSNQPQHF.